The sequence of this TCR beta chain was determined in a study of blood T cell repertoires in COVID-19. For the study at large: From T cells, B-cell-depleted T cells, or PBMCs came the material, which was cDNA or gDNA.

TCRdb's table, derived via immunoSEQ multiplex PCR, lists solely in-frame clones and lacks some. In the table there are fewer than 400,000 clones, 85% to 90% of which are singletons. The V segment lost 3 bases and the J segment 10 bases; nucleotides outside the gene matches: 9. The CDR3 contains 16 residues. The V gene's germline CDR1 is SGHNT and CDR2 YYREEE (reference sequence). The chain uses TRBV5-4 and TRBJ2-1, with 14 bases lining up with TRBD2. Sequencing was performed on PBMCs or T cells enriched from blood (not recorded which). The receptor comes from a woman aged 25 to 39 who had recovered from COVID-19. The CDR3 region has the DNA TGTGCCAGCAGCTCGGGGACTAGCGGGAGCCGGGGGGAGCAGTTCTTC. This encodes CASSSGTSGSRGEQFF.